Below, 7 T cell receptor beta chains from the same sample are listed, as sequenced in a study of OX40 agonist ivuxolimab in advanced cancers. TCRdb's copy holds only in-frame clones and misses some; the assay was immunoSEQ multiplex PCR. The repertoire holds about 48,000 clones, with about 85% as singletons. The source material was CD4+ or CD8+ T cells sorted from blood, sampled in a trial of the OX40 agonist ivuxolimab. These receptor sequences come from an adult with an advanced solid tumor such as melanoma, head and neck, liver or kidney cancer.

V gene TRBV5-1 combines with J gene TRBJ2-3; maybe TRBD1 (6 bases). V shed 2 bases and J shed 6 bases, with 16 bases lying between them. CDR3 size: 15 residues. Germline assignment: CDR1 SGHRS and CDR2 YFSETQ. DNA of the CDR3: TGCGCCAGCAGCTTTGACCAGGGGAGTTTCGATACGCAGTATTTT. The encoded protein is CASSFDQGSFDTQYF.

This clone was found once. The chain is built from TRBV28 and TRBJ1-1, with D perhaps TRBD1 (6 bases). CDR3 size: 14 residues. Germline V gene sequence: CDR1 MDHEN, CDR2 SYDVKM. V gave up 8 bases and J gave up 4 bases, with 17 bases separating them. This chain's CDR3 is CASLLRGTGTEAFF. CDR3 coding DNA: TGTGCCAGCTTACTGAGGGGGACGGGCACTGAAGCTTTCTTT.

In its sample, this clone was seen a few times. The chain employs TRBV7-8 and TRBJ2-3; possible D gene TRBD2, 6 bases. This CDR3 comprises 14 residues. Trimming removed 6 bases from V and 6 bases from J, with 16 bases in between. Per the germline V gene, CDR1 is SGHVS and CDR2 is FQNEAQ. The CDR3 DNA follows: TGTGCCAGCAGACGGACCCTCGCGGGGGATACGCAGTATTTT. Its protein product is CASRRTLAGDTQYF.

CDR3 sequence reads: CASLWDNEQFF. For the CDR3, the DNA is TGTGCCAGTCTTTGGGACAATGAGCAGTTCTTC. V is TRBV19 and J is TRBJ2-1; D is unclear. The CDR3 has 11 amino acids. Trimming cost V 8 bases and J 5 bases, with 7 bases left between them. Germline CDR1 and CDR2: LNHDA and SQIVND (reference sequence).

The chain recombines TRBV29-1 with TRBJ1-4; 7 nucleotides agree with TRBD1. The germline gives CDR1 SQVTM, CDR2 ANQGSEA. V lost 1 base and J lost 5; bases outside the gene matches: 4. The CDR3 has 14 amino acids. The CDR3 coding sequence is TGCAGCGTTGAAGCCGGGACAGACAATGAAAAACTGTTTTTT. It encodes CSVEAGTDNEKLFF.

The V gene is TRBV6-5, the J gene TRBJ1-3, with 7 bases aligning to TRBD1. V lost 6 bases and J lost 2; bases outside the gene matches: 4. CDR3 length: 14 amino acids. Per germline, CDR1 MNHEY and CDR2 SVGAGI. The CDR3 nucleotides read TGTGCCAGCAGGCGACAGGGTACTGGAAACACCATATATTTT. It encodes CASRRQGTGNTIYF.

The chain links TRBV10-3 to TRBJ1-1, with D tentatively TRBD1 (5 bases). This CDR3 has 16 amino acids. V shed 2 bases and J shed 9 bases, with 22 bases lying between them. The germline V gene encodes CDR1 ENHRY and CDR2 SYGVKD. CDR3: CAISEPSSRDQIQAFF. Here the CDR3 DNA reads TGTGCCATCAGTGAGCCATCCAGCCGGGACCAGATTCAAGCTTTCTTT.